This paragraph reports one T cell receptor beta chain. The antigen is not known. This entry is derived from a study of blood T cells in healthy people across ages. A second PCR, run for about 6 to 11 cycles, used a sample-barcoded 5' primer plus a J-beta primer mix. Each of the samples gave a minimum of 3 million paired-end reads that contained CDR3. MiXCR was run by TCRdb on the 5' RACE reads, yielding one entry per CDR3 protein. This table holds over 1.5 million distinct CDR3 sequences, about 49% found once. This CDR3 has 12 amino acids. V lost 4 bases and J lost 10, with 8 bases in between. The V gene's germline CDR1 is MNHEY and CDR2 SVGEGT. Study-wide points: Higher diversity, along with more naive CD4+ cells, distinguished long-lived donors from aged donors. TCR beta diversity per million T cells fell roughly linearly with age.

The sequence was obtained from a woman aged 40 to 55 in good health. Sequencing was carried out using blood. The chain joins TRBV6-2 or TRBV6-3 to TRBJ1-6, with a weak D call TRBD1 (5 bases). The CDR3 sequence is CASSFTGSPLHF. The CDR3 DNA reads TGTGCCAGCAGTTTCACAGGATCACCCCTCCACTTT.